This T cell receptor (beta chain) appears in the sequencing data of a study of regulatory T cells in long-lasting Graves disease. The time point: newly diagnosed GD, antithyroid drugs for less than 3 months. Researchers made the TCR library from RNA that was extracted from PBMCs. Graves' disease diagnosis used American Thyroid Association guidelines. Germline V gives CDR1 SGHAT, CDR2 FQNNGV. The CDR3 loop spans 16 amino acids. The ends lost 6 bases at V and 1 base at J; junction bases unmatched: 6. Both iRepertoire HTBI primers and Arm-PCR of CDR3 regions were used to build the TCR beta libraries. TCRdb recomputed calls from the multiplex PCR reads with MiXCR, one row per CDR3 protein. The sample consists of 440,000 or so distinct CDR3 sequences, about a sixth of them appearing once. Note on this clonotype: Its cognate antigen is unknown.

General observations from the study: Persistent Graves' cases showed lower TCR diversity than newly diagnosed cases. What was studied was peripheral blood only, and not thyroid tissue.

The sample was also linked to a second study, of T cells in Graves' hyperthyroidism and ophthalmopathy.

The chain uses TRBV11-2 and TRBJ2-2, with 9 nucleotides matching TRBD1. This sequence originates from a woman aged 25 to 39 with Graves disease. This material consisted of peripheral blood mononuclear cells (PBMCs), taken at new diagnosis, from a patient treated with antithyroid drugs. The DNA for the CDR3 is TGTGCCAGCAGTGACCCGGGACAGGGGAACACCGGGGAGCTGTTTTTT. It is translated as CASSDPGQGNTGELFF.